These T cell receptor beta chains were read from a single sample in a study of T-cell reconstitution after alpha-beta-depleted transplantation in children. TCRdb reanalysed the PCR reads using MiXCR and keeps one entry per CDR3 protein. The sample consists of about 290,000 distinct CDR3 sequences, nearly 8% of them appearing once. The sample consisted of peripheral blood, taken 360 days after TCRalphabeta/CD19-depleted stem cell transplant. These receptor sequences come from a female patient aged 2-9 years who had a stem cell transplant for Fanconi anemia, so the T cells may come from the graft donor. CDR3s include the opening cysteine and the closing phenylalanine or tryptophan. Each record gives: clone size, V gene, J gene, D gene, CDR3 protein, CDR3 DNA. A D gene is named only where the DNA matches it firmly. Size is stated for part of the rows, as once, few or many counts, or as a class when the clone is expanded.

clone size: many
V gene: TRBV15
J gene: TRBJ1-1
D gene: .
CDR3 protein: CATSRSLSNTEAFF
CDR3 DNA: TGTGCCACCAGCAGGAGTTTATCGAACACTGAAGCTTTCTTT

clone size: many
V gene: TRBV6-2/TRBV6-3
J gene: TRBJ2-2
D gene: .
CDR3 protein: CASSFPTGLRTGELFF
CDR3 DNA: TGTGCCAGCAGCTTCCCCACCGGGCTCAGGACCGGGGAGCTGTTTTTT

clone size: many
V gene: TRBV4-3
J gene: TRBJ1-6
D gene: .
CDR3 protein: CASSQTPQGDSPLHF
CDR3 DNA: TGCGCCAGCAGCCAAACACCTCAGGGTGACTCACCCCTCCACTTT

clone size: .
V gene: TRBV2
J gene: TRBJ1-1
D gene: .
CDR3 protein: CASSEAGQGLEAFF
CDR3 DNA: TGTGCCAGCAGTGAAGCGGGGCAGGGACTTGAAGCTTTCTTT

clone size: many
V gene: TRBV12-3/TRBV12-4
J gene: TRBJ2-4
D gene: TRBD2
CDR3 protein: CARLAGILAKNIQYF
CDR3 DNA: TGTGCCAGGCTAGCGGGGATCTTAGCCAAAAACATTCAGTACTTC

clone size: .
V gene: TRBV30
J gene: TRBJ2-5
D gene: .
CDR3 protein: CAWSPGETQYF
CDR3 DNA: TGTGCCTGGAGCCCAGGAGAGACCCAGTACTTC

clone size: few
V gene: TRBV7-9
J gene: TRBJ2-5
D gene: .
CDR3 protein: CASSSHPTDTYQETQYF
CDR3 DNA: TGTGCCAGCAGCTCCCACCCTACAGACACCTACCAAGAGACCCAGTACTTC

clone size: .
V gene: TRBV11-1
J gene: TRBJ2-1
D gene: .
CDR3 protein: CASSLGAGEQFF
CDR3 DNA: TGTGCCAGCAGCTTAGGAGCCGGTGAGCAGTTCTTC

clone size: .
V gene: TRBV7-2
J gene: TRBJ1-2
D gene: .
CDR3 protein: CASSPLKGYTF
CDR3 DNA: TGTGCCAGCAGCCCACTAAAGGGCTACACCTTC

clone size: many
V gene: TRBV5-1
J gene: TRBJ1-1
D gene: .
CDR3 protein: CASSPGAENTEAFF
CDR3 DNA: TGCGCCAGCAGCCCCGGGGCAGAGAACACTGAAGCTTTCTTT

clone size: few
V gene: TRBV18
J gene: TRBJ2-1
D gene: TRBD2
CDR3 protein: CASSPAGGTINEQFF
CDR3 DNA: TGTGCCAGCTCACCAGCGGGGGGCACGATAAATGAGCAGTTCTTC

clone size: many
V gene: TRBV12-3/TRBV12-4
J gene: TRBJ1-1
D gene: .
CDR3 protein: CASTPRRGNTEAFF
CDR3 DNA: TGTGCCAGCACCCCGCGAAGGGGCAACACTGAAGCTTTCTTT

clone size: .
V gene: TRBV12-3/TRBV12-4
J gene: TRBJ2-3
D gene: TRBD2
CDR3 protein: CASSFLRTSGGARRDTQYF
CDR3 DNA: TGTGCCAGCAGTTTCTTGCGGACTAGCGGGGGGGCACGTCGGGATACGCAGTATTTT

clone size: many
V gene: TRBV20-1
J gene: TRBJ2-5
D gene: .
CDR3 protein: CSATPQGETQYF
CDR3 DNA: TGCAGTGCTACCCCACAGGGAGAGACCCAGTACTTC

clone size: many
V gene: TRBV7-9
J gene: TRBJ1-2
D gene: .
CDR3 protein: CASSLVVSNYGYTF
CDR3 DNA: TGTGCCAGCAGCTTAGTGGTTTCTAACTATGGCTACACCTTC

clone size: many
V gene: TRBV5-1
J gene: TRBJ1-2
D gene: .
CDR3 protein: CASSRGTGEGYGYTF
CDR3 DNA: TGCGCCAGCAGCAGAGGGACCGGGGAAGGCTATGGCTACACCTTC

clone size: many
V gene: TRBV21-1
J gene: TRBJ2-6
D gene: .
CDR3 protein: CASSKVQFTLKTGEVAGANVLTF
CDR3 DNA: TGTGCCAGCAGCAAAGTTCAGTTTACGTTAAAAACAGGGGAGGTGGCTGGGGCCAACGTCCTGACTTTC

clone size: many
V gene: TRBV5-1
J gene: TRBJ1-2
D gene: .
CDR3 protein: CASSLGTVRTNYGYTF
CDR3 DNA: TGCGCCAGCAGCTTGGGGACGGTCAGAACTAACTATGGCTACACCTTC

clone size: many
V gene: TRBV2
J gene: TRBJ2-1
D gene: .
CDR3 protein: CASSVDSYNEQFF
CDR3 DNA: TGTGCCAGCAGCGTGGACAGCTACAATGAGCAGTTCTTC

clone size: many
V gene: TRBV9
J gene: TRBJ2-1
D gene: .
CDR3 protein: CASRRDAAYNEQFF
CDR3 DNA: TGTGCCAGCAGGAGGGACGCTGCCTACAATGAGCAGTTCTTC

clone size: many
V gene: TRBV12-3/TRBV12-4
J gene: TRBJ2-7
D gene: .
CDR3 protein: CASSPPLADGYEQYF
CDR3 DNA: TGTGCCAGCAGCCCACCCTTAGCGGACGGATACGAGCAGTACTTC

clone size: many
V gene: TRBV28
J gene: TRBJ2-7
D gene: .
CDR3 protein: CASSLIAGRYYEQYF
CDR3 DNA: TGTGCCAGCAGTTTAATTGCGGGGAGATACTACGAGCAGTACTTC

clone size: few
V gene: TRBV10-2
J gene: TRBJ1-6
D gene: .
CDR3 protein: CATTPRTYLGSPLHF
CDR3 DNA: TGCGCCACCACCCCCAGGACCTACCTTGGGTCACCCCTCCACTTT

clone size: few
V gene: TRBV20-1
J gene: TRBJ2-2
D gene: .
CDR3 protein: CSARKGGAPTGELFF
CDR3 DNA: TGCAGTGCTAGGAAGGGGGGGGCGCCCACCGGGGAGCTGTTTTTT

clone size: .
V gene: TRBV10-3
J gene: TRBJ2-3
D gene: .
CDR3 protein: CAISESVSGLGTDTQYF
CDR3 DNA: TGTGCCATCAGTGAGTCAGTAAGCGGGTTAGGCACAGATACGCAGTATTTT

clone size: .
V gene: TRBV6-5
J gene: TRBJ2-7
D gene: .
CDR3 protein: CASSYSYLSAEMFGYEQYF
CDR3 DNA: TGTGCCAGCAGTTACTCCTATTTGTCTGCAGAAATGTTTGGGTACGAGCAGTACTTC

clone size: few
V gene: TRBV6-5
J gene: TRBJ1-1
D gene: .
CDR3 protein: CASSYSMYGEAFF
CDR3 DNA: TGTGCCAGCAGTTACTCGATGTACGGTGAAGCTTTCTTT

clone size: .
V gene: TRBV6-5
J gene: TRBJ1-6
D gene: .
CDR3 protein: CASSYGADSPLHF
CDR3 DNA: TGTGCCAGCAGTTACGGGGCGGATTCACCCCTCCACTTT

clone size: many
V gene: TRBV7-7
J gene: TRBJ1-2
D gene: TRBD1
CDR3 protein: CASTPGQGDGYTF
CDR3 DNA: TGTGCCAGCACCCCGGGACAGGGTGATGGCTACACCTTC

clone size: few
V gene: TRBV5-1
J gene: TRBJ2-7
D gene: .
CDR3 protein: CASSFDTHYEQYF
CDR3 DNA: TGCGCCAGCAGCTTCGACACCCACTACGAGCAGTACTTC

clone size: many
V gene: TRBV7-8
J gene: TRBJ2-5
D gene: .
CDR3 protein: CASSLNRAQETQYF
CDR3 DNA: TGTGCCAGCAGCTTAAACAGGGCCCAAGAGACCCAGTACTTC

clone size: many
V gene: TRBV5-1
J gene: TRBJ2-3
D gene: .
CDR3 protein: CASSLTPQDTQYF
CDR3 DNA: TGCGCCAGCAGCTTAACTCCCCAAGATACGCAGTATTTT

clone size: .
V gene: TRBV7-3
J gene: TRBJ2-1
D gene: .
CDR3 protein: CASSPRPQKQEPYNEQFF
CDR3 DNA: TGTGCCAGCAGCCCCCGCCCACAAAAACAGGAGCCCTACAATGAGCAGTTCTTC

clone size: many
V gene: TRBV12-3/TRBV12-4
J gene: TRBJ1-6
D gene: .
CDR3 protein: CASSRGGGSPLHF
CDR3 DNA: TGTGCCAGCAGTCGGGGAGGCGGTTCACCCCTCCACTTT

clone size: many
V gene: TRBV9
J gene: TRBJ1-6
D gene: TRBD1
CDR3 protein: CASSVVGTGGRYSPLHF
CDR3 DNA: TGTGCCAGCAGCGTAGTCGGGACAGGGGGCCGATATTCACCCCTCCACTTT

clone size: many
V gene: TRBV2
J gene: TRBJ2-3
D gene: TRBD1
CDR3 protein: CASRDDRESQYF
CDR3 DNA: TGTGCCAGCAGGGACGACAGGGAGTCGCAGTATTTT

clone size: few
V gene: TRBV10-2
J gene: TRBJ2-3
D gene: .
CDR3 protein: CASSELPHSTSTDTQYF
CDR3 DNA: TGCGCCAGCAGTGAGCTCCCCCACTCGACAAGCACAGATACGCAGTATTTT

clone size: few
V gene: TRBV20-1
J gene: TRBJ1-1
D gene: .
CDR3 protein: CSARPLTANTEAFF
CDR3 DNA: TGCAGTGCTCGACCGTTGACGGCGAACACTGAAGCTTTCTTT

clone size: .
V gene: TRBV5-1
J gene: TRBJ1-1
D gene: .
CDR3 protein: CASGPQAGTEAFF
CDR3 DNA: TGCGCCAGTGGACCCCAAGCGGGAACTGAAGCTTTCTTT

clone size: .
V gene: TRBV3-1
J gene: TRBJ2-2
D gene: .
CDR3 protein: CASSGLNTGELFF
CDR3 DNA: TGTGCCAGCAGCGGATTAAACACCGGGGAGCTGTTTTTT

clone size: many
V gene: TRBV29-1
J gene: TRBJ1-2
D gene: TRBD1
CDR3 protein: CSVEEGGAVSYGYTF
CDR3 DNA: TGCAGCGTTGAAGAAGGGGGCGCGGTGTCCTATGGCTACACCTTC

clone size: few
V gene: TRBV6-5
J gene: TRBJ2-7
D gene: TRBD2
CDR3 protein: CASTAGTSGSYEQYF
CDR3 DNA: TGTGCCAGCACCGCAGGGACTAGCGGGTCCTACGAGCAGTACTTC

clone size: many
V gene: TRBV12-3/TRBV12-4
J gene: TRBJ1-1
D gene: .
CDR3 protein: CASSLGVGLGAFF
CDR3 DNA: TGTGCCAGCAGTTTAGGGGTAGGACTCGGAGCTTTCTTT

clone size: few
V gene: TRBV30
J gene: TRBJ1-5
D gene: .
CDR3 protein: CAWSSGGRDNQPQHF
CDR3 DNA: TGTGCCTGGAGTTCCGGGGGGAGGGACAATCAGCCCCAGCATTTT

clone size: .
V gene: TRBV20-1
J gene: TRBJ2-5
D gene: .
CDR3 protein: CSARGPRALQETQYF
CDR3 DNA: TGCAGTGCTAGAGGCCCTAGAGCCCTTCAAGAGACCCAGTACTTC